Below are 24 T cell receptor delta chains sequenced from a single sample in a study of gamma-delta T cells after stem cell transplantation. TCRdb reapplied CATT to the RT-PCR reads. The sample holds around 1,200 delta-chain clones; 2.4% are singletons and the top ten take over 25%. Sequencing input: gamma-delta T cells. These receptors all come from a human donor. It is not recorded whose cells these are; they may come from a transplant donor.

In regard to this clone: This likely stems from a read error, as it lies one base from a far larger clone. Different DNA sequences within this sample yield the same CDR3. The CDR3 DNA follows: TGTGCCTGTGACACCGTCCTGGGGGAACCCACGTACACTGATAAACTCATCTTT. It specifies CACDTVLGEPTYTDKLIF. The chain couples TRDV2 to TRDJ1, with 8 bases aligning to TRDD3. Germline loops: CDR1 GEAIGNYY, CDR2 EKD. This CDR3 spans 18 amino acids.

In this sample, this clone turned up many times. This is likely an artifact of a read error, given a far larger clone one base away. This sample includes further DNA sequences coding for the same CDR3. The chain recombines TRDV2 with TRDJ1; TRDD3 matches at 7 bases. The CDR3 runs 17 residues. Trimming took 0 bases from V and 10 from J; bases not matched to a gene: 19. CDR1 GEAIGNYY and CDR2 EKD come from the germline V gene. CDR3 bases: TGTGCCTGTGACACCGTCGGGGGGGGATCGCCCGCGGGGTTACTCATCTTT. Amino acids: CACDTVGGGSPAGLLIF.

As concerns this clone: Translating this DNA gives a protein that differs at residue 3 from the TCRdb one, which belongs to a much larger clone; a read error is likely, and the protein shown is this translation. The gene calls are TRDV2 and TRDJ1, with D maybe TRDD3 (6 bases). CDR1 GEAIGNYY and CDR2 EKD come from the germline V gene. This CDR3 region has 17 residues. DNA of the CDR3: TGTGCCCGTGACACCGTCGGGGGACCTATGTACACCGATAAACTCATCTTT. It specifies CARDTVGGPMYTDKLIF.

This clone was seen a handful of times. A read error is the likely source, as a far larger clone sits one nucleotide away. This specimen includes other DNA sequences encoding the same CDR3. CDR3 nucleotide sequence: TGTGCCTGTGACACCGTCGGCCTGGGGGTTCCCGATAAACTCATCTTT. As protein: CACDTVGLGVPDKLIF. The gene calls are TRDV2 and TRDJ1, with TRDD3 matching over 7 bases. Germline V gene sequence: CDR1 GEAIGNYY, CDR2 EKD. This CDR3 is built from 16 residues. V lost 0 bases, J lost 3 bases, and 9 bases stayed unmatched.

This clone was seen a handful of times. With only one base between it and a far larger clone, this is likely a read error. The sample holds other DNA sequences that translate to the same CDR3. V usage is TRDV2 and J usage is TRDJ4; 11 bases are shared with TRDD3. The length of the CDR3 is 19 residues. Germline values: CDR1 GEAIGNYY, CDR2 EKD. CDR3 nucleotides: TGTGCTTGTGACGAAATCAATCTACTGGGGGATAAAGGCAGACAACCCCTGATCTTT. Translation: CACDEINLLGDKGRQPLIF.

This clone was found a few times. The likely explanation is a read error, given a far larger clone one base away. The same CDR3 can be traced to other DNA sequences in this sample. The chain links TRDV2 to TRDJ1, with a tentative D call TRDD3 (5 bases). The V gene's germline CDR1 is GEAIGNYY and CDR2 EKD. The CDR3 spans 15 residues. For the CDR3, the DNA is TGTGCCTGCGACACCGTCGGGGAGCTAAGGGATAAACTCATCTTT. Its translation is CACDTVGELRDKLIF.

This clone has just a few counts. The protein recorded in TCRdb matches a much larger clone and deviates from this DNA's translation at residue 18, suggesting a read error; the protein here is obtained by translating the DNA. V usage is TRDV2 and J usage is TRDJ1; 10 bases map to TRDD3. The germline V gene has CDR1 GEAIGNYY and CDR2 EKD. The CDR3 is 20 amino acids. CDR3 sequence (DNA): TGTGCCTGTGACCCACTGGGGGATTCGGGTGGACAGGATAACACCGATAAACCCATCTTT. Its translation: CACDPLGDSGGQDNTDKPIF.

A few counts support this clone. A far larger clone is just one base off, so this is likely a read error. Other DNA sequences in this specimen translate into the identical CDR3. This chain uses TRDV2 with TRDJ1; D possibly corresponds to TRDD3 (6 bases). Germline V gene sequence: CDR1 GEAIGNYY, CDR2 EKD. This CDR3 has 15 amino acids. The DNA for the CDR3 is TGTGCCTGCGACACCTTGGGGACCCTACCTGGGGAACTCATCTTT. Translated, it gives CACDTLGTLPGELIF.

This clone was counted between two and nine times. This likely traces to a read error, being one base from a far larger clone. Additional DNA sequences in this sample encode the identical CDR3. The chain recombines TRDV2 with TRDJ1; 12 bases align to TRDD3. The CDR3 spans 19 residues. Germline loops: CDR1 GEAIGNYY, CDR2 EKD. The CDR3 loop reads CACDTVGLGDTRRTDKLIF. CDR3 nucleotide sequence: TGTGCCTGTGACACCGTGGGGCTGGGGGATACGCGTCGTACCGATAAACTCATCTTC.

Remarks on this clone: TCRdb has a much larger clone's protein, which differs at residue 13 from the translation of this DNA, likely because of a read error; what is shown is the protein translated from the DNA. V usage is TRDV2 and J usage is TRDJ1; 13 bases are shared with TRDD3. The germline V gene has CDR1 GEAIGNYY and CDR2 EKD. The CDR3 is made up of 17 amino acids. CDR3 DNA: TGTGCCTGTGACGCCCTACTGGGGGATACGTACACCAATAAACTCATCTTT. Encoded protein: CACDALLGDTYTNKLIF.

About this clone itself: This likely came from a read error, as a far larger clone is one base away. The gene calls are TRDV2 and TRDJ1; 8 bases fit TRDD3. The J segment lost 3 bases and the V segment lost 2 bases, leaving 31 bases of the junction unmatched. The CDR3 runs 23 residues. CDR1 is GEAIGNYY, CDR2 EKD, per germline. The CDR3 DNA is TGTGCCTGTGACAACCTCCCTTCTGGTACGGGGGATAATCTAGGAGGCTACGCCGATAAACTCATCTTT. Encoded protein: CACDNLPSGTGDNLGGYADKLIF.

This clone has a handful of counts. The protein in TCRdb stems from a much larger clone and differs at residue 5 from this DNA's translation, likely a read error; here the protein is translated from the DNA. J is TRDJ3 and V is TRDV2, with D unresolved. The CDR3 loop spans 17 amino acids. Trimming removed 3 bases at V and 0 bases at J, with 11 bases between. The V gene's germline CDR1 is GEAIGNYY and CDR2 EKD. In DNA, the CDR3 is TGTGCCTGTGACTCGCTAAAAAGCTCCTGGGACACCCGACAGATGTTTTTC. This translates into CACDSLKSSWDTRQMFF.

A note on this clone: This likely traces to a read error, being one base from a far larger clone. The sample carries other DNA sequences with the same CDR3. The chain links TRDV2 to TRDJ1, with a tentative D call TRDD3 (5 bases). Per the germline V gene, CDR1 is GEAIGNYY and CDR2 is EKD. V gave up 2 bases and J gave up 0 bases, with 21 bases separating them. The CDR3 contains 18 residues. DNA for the CDR3: TGTGCCTGTGACATCGTACGAGGGGGGTACCTGTACACCGATAAACTCATCTTT. Its translation is CACDIVRGGYLYTDKLIF.

Points on this clone: It is likely a read error: a sequence one base away is far more abundant. The same CDR3 can be traced to other DNA sequences in this sample. The genes are TRDV2 and TRDJ1; 8 bases are shared with TRDD3. The germline gives CDR1 GEAIGNYY, CDR2 EKD. The CDR3 is made up of 19 amino acids. The J segment lost 2 bases and the V segment lost 0 bases, leaving 16 bases of the junction unmatched. The CDR3 DNA reads as TGTGCCTGTGACACCGTGGGGCTGGGGGACACGCGTCGTACCGATAAACTCATCTTT. It codes for CACDTVGLGDTRRTDKLIF.

In its sample, this clone ranks as medium-sized. The V call is TRDV1, the J call TRDJ1, with 13 nucleotides matching TRDD3. Germline V gives CDR1 TSWWSYY, CDR2 QGS. J was trimmed by 0 bases and V by 4 bases; bases with no gene match: 23. The CDR3 is 23 amino acids. Here the CDR3 reads CALGGAPFPYWGIRKGDTDKLIF. The CDR3, as DNA: TGTGCTCTTGGGGGGGCCCCTTTCCCTTACTGGGGGATACGGAAGGGGGACACCGATAAACTCATCTTT.

This clone appeared a few times. TCRdb's listed protein matches a much larger clone and diverges from this DNA's translation at residue 10, likely through a read error; the protein shown comes from the DNA. The chain is built from TRDV2 and TRDJ4; 7 positions match TRDD3. Looked up from germline, CDR1 is GEAIGNYY and CDR2 is EKD. With V trimmed by 1 base and J by 0 bases, 10 bases remained unmatched. The CDR3 spans 16 residues. The CDR3, as DNA: TGTGCCTGTGACACGCTGGTGGGGGACGGAACCAGACCCCTGATCTTT. Translation: CACDTLVGDGTRPLIF.

Judged by abundance, this clone is medium-sized. A read error may explain this, as a much larger clone is one base away. The chain links TRDV2 to TRDJ1, with a possible D match to TRDD3 (5 bases). Trimming took 0 bases from V and 2 from J, leaving 27 bases between them. This CDR3 has 20 amino acids. CDR1 and CDR2 (germline): GEAIGNYY, EKD. CDR3 in amino acids: CACDTLDFDSSWEDTDKLIF. CDR3 coding DNA: TGTGCCTGTGACACCCTGGACTTTGACTCCTCCTGGGAGGATACCGATAAACTCATCTTT.

This clone was seen more than once but under ten times. This sequence is one base from a far larger clone and is likely a read error. The sample carries other DNA sequences with the same CDR3. The rearrangement links TRDV2 to TRDJ2; 13 nucleotides align to TRDD3. Germline CDR1 is GEAIGNYY and CDR2 is EKD. This CDR3 has 23 residues. The V and J ends lost 1 base and 4 bases, in that order; junction bases with no gene match: 23. The CDR3 region has the DNA TGTGCCTGTGACACACTCCCTACGTACGCTAAACTGGGGGATACGCTAGGGACAGCACAACTCTTCTTT. It is translated as CACDTLPTYAKLGDTLGTAQLFF.

A note on this clone: A far larger clone is a single base away, which makes a read error likely. Additional DNA sequences in this sample encode the identical CDR3. The rearrangement links TRDV1 to TRDJ1; no firm D call. This CDR3 is built from 16 residues. Germline V gene data show CDR1 as TSWWSYY and CDR2 as QGS. Trimming cost V 4 bases and J 1 base, with 16 bases left between them. The CDR3 DNA reads TGTGCTCTTGGGGTCCTTTTCCCACCCCTCACCGATAAACTCATCTTT. Its protein product is CALGVLFPPLTDKLIF.

This clone was found a few times. This likely came from a read error, as a far larger clone is one base away. V gene TRDV2 combines with J gene TRDJ2, with TRDD3 matching 13 bases. The ends lost 3 bases at V and 4 bases at J; junction bases unmatched: 25. The CDR3 length is 23 residues. The germline V gene encodes CDR1 GEAIGNYY and CDR2 EKD. This CDR3 reads CACDPLPTYAKLGDTLGTAQLFF. CDR3 nucleotides: TGTGCCTGTGACCCACTTCCTACGTACGCTAAACTGGGGGATACGCTAGGGACAGCACAACTCTTCTTT.

The sample holds a few counts of this clone. The identical CDR3 is also encoded by other nucleotide sequences in the sample. The rearrangement joins TRDV2 to TRDJ1; 8 bases map to TRDD3. Germline values: CDR1 GEAIGNYY, CDR2 EKD. V shed 1 base and J 2 bases; nucleotides not matched to a gene: 23. The CDR3 is 21 amino acids. CDR3 bases: TGTGCCTGTGACACGGTGCCTTCGGGGGGGGATATCGCTAATAGGACCGATAAACTCATCTTT. It specifies CACDTVPSGGDIANRTDKLIF.

This clone ranks as large. This same CDR3 is encoded by further DNA sequences in the sample. The chain is built from TRDV2 and TRDJ3; D is unclear. The CDR3 contains 17 residues. V was trimmed by 5 bases and J by 0 bases, leaving 13 bases between them. CDR1 is GEAIGNYY and CDR2 is EKD in the germline V gene. The CDR3 DNA follows: TGTGCCTGTGCCGCCGTGATGGGCTCCTGGGACACCCGACAGATGTTTTTC. Its translation is CACAAVMGSWDTRQMFF.

This clone appeared many times. The chain joins TRDV2 to TRDJ1, with 10 bases lining up with TRDD3. Trimming removed 3 bases from V and 3 bases from J; junction bases left unmatched: 21. This CDR3 is built from 20 residues. Germline values: CDR1 GEAIGNYY, CDR2 EKD. The CDR3 here is CACDPLGDSGGQDNADKLIF. Here the CDR3 DNA reads TGTGCCTGTGACCCACTGGGGGATTCGGGCGGACAGGATAACGCCGATAAACTCATCTTT.

A word on this clone: The mismatch at residue 7 between this DNA's translation and the TCRdb protein of a much larger clone likely reflects a read error; the protein shown is translated from the DNA. This sequence joins TRDV2 and TRDJ4; 11 bases fit TRDD3. V shed 3 bases and J 4 bases; nucleotides not matched to a gene: 21. Germline V gives CDR1 GEAIGNYY, CDR2 EKD. This CDR3 comprises 19 residues. This CDR3 reads CACDEISLLGDKGRQPLIF. The CDR3 region has the DNA TGTGCCTGTGACGAAATCAGTCTACTGGGGGATAAAGGCAGACAACCCCTGATCTTT.